The rows below give T cell receptor beta chains drawn from one sample of a study of cytomegalovirus exposure and HLA in healthy donors. Profiling relied on immunoSEQ multiplex PCR, and the TCRdb table lists in-frame clones only, not all of them. The sample contains 150,000 or so clones, 65% to 85% of which appear only once. The sequenced material came from PBMCs. These receptors all stem from a woman younger than 35 in good health and CMV-seronegative. The CDR3 runs from the conserved cysteine through the conserved F or W. The order of the fields is J gene, D gene, V gene, clone size, CDR3 DNA, CDR3 protein. The D gene is left open where the match is weak. A clone size is listed for some rows: how often the clone was seen (once, few, many), or a class if it is expanded.

TRBJ2-5 | TRBD1 | TRBV5-1 | NA | TGCGCCAGCACCCAGGGGGTCGTTCCTCAGGGGACCCAGTACTTC | CASTQGVVPQGTQYF
TRBJ2-7 | NA | TRBV5-1 | once | TGCGCCAGCAGCCTGGGGACTCGGGGATCCTACGAGCAGTACTTC | CASSLGTRGSYEQYF
TRBJ1-3 | NA | TRBV6-5 | NA | TGTGCCAGCAGCCAAGGGGGAACTGGAAACACCATATATTTT | CASSQGGTGNTIYF
TRBJ2-7 | NA | TRBV27 | NA | TGTGCCAGCAGTTTTGGGACACCCTACGAGCAGTACTTC | CASSFGTPYEQYF
TRBJ2-2 | TRBD2 | TRBV4-2 | NA | TGTGCCAGCAGCCCGGGACTAGACACCGGGGAGCTGTTTTTT | CASSPGLDTGELFF
TRBJ1-1 | NA | TRBV14 | NA | TGTGCCAGCAGCCAAGTAGCGGGGTCTTCCACTGAAGCTTTCTTT | CASSQVAGSSTEAFF
TRBJ1-5 | NA | TRBV18 | NA | TGTGCCAGCTCACCTAACCCCGGGGGGAATCAGCCCCAGCATTTT | CASSPNPGGNQPQHF
TRBJ2-5 | TRBD1 | TRBV5-1 | few | TGCGCCAGCAGCTTTGGACAGGGTGGAGGAGAGACCCAGTACTTC | CASSFGQGGGETQYF
TRBJ1-4 | TRBD1 | TRBV18 | NA | TGTGCCAGCTCACCAGGACAGGGGCAATTT | CASSPGQGQF
TRBJ2-1 | TRBD2 | TRBV10-3 | NA | TGTGCCGCACTAGCGCAAAACAATGAGCAGTTCTTC | CAALAQNNEQFF
TRBJ2-1 | NA | TRBV27 | NA | TGTGCCAGCTGCCACTCGAACAATGAGCAGTTCTTC | CASCHSNNEQFF
TRBJ2-7 | NA | TRBV19 | NA | TGTGCCAGTAACCATCCCCTCGACAGGCCTCAAGGCTACGAGCAGTACTTC | CASNHPLDRPQGYEQYF
TRBJ1-2 | TRBD1 | TRBV4-3 | NA | TGCGCCAGCAGCCCAGGGGGCGCTGGGGGCTACACCTTC | CASSPGGAGGYTF
TRBJ1-5 | NA | TRBV27 | NA | TGTGCCAGCAGTTCTTCCGGGAAAAGCAATCAGCCCCAGCATTTT | CASSSSGKSNQPQHF
TRBJ2-3 | TRBD2 | TRBV30 | NA | TGTGCCTGGAGTGACGGACTAGCGGGAAGCACAGATACGCAGTATTTT | CAWSDGLAGSTDTQYF
TRBJ2-5 | NA | TRBV5-1 | NA | TGCGCCAGCAGCTTGGGTGGGAGCGAGACCCAGTACTTC | CASSLGGSETQYF
TRBJ1-3 | NA | TRBV19 | NA | TGTGCCAGTAGTATAGTCGCAGGCCCCAGAAACACCATATATTTT | CASSIVAGPRNTIYF
TRBJ2-7 | NA | TRBV21-1 | few | TGTGCCAGCACCAGGACGGACTCCTACGAGCAGTACTTC | CASTRTDSYEQYF
TRBJ2-1 | TRBD2 | TRBV7-2 | few | TGTGCCAGCAGCTTAAGTAGCGGGATCGGAGGGCATGAGCAGTTCTTC | CASSLSSGIGGHEQFF
TRBJ2-7 | NA | TRBV7-9 | few | TGTGCCAGCAGCTTAGTATCTAGCTACGAGCAGTACTTC | CASSLVSSYEQYF
TRBJ1-1 | TRBD1 | TRBV18 | once | TGTGCCAGCTCACCGCTCCGGGACAGGTCCACTGAAGCTTTCTTT | CASSPLRDRSTEAFF
TRBJ1-5 | NA | TRBV5-1 | NA | TGCGCCAGCAGCTTGGGACAGTTCAATCAGCCCCAGCATTTT | CASSLGQFNQPQHF
TRBJ1-4 | NA | TRBV5-1 | few | TGCGCCAGCAGCTTGTGGCCAGGGGCCGTGAAACTGTTTTTT | CASSLWPGAVKLFF
TRBJ2-5 | NA | TRBV7-8 | NA | TGTGCCAGCAGCCGAACCCGGACAGTAAAACAAGAGACCCAGTACTTC | CASSRTRTVKQETQYF
TRBJ2-3 | NA | TRBV7-8 | few | TGTGCCAGCAGCTTACGGGAGTTCGACCTCACAGATACGCAGTATTTT | CASSLREFDLTDTQYF
TRBJ2-5 | TRBD2 | TRBV5-4 | NA | TGTGCCAGCAGCTCCAGTCCAGCGGGAATAGAGACCCAGTACTTC | CASSSSPAGIETQYF
TRBJ2-7 | TRBD1 | TRBV30 | once | TGTGCCTGGAGTCACTGGGGGTCGACAGGGTGCTCCTACGAGCAGTACTTC | CAWSHWGSTGCSYEQYF
TRBJ2-7 | TRBD1 | TRBV7-9 | NA | TGTGCCAGCAGCCAACGGGACAGGGGCTACGAGCAGTACTTC | CASSQRDRGYEQYF
TRBJ2-1 | NA | TRBV7-6 | NA | TGTGCCAGCAGCTTAGCGGTAGCGGCCTACAATGAGCGGTTCTTC | CASSLAVAAYNERFF
TRBJ2-5 | NA | TRBV28 | once | TGTGCCAGCAAAGCGTCCCAAGAGACCCAGTACTTC | CASKASQETQYF
TRBJ1-2 | TRBD1 | TRBV27 | NA | TGTGCCAGCAGTTTACTGGGACAGGGAGGCTATGGCTACACCTTC | CASSLLGQGGYGYTF
TRBJ2-5 | TRBD2 | TRBV6-5 | NA | TGTGCCAGCAGTTACTCGAACGGGAGGGTCGAGACCCAGTACTTC | CASSYSNGRVETQYF
TRBJ2-7 | TRBD1 | TRBV28 | NA | TGTGCCAGCAGTTTGTGGACAGGGGTCACTGAGCAGTACTTC | CASSLWTGVTEQYF
TRBJ2-1 | TRBD2 | TRBV11-3 | NA | TGTGCCAGCAGACCTCATCTAGCGGGACAGTACAATGAGCAGTTCTTC | CASRPHLAGQYNEQFF
TRBJ2-5 | TRBD1 | TRBV30 | NA | TGTGCCTGGAGGCGGGACAGGAGGGAGACCCAGTACTTC | CAWRRDRRETQYF
TRBJ1-1 | NA | TRBV6-6 | NA | TGTGCCAGCAGTTACCAGGCCACTGAAGCTTTCTTT | CASSYQATEAFF
TRBJ2-4 | NA | TRBV28 | few | TGTGCCAGCATTCCGGGTGCAGGGGTAAGCATTCAGTACTTC | CASIPGAGVSIQYF
TRBJ2-5 | NA | TRBV7-9 | NA | TGTGCCAGCAGCTTAAGGAGGCAGACCCAGTACTTC | CASSLRRQTQYF
TRBJ1-1 | TRBD1 | TRBV29-1 | NA | TGCAGCGTTGGGGACAGGCTTTTGAACACTGAAGCTTTCTTT | CSVGDRLLNTEAFF
TRBJ2-7 | TRBD1 | TRBV6-1 | NA | TGTGCCAGCAGTGCCAACAGGGGCTACGAGCAGTACTTC | CASSANRGYEQYF
TRBJ2-7 | TRBD1 | TRBV7-9 | NA | TGTGCCAGCAGCTTAGCGAGTACAGGGGCCTACGAGCAGTACTTC | CASSLASTGAYEQYF
TRBJ1-1 | NA | TRBV15 | NA | TGTGCCACCAGCAGAGATCGGGCGGGGTGGGTCATGAACACTGAAGCTTTCTTT | CATSRDRAGWVMNTEAFF
TRBJ2-7 | TRBD2 | TRBV7-9 | NA | TGTGCCAGCAGCTCGGGGGGGGGCAGGGAGCAGTACTTC | CASSSGGGREQYF